The entry that follows covers one T cell receptor beta chain sequence. Its antigen remains unidentified. Qualities for individual bases were not recorded, and no much larger clone is one base off. CD8 naive samples were obtained by positive selection for CCR7 among CD45RO-negative cells, yielding a CD45RA+CCR7+ population from which TemRA cells were excluded. Donors were healthy HIV-negative adults with no recently reported acute infections or vaccinations. Only Caucasian adults living in Nashville, Tennessee, USA were represented among the donors. Blood was obtained by leukapheresis, after which PBMCs were separated by Ficoll-Histopaque density gradient centrifugation and cryopreserved in liquid nitrogen vapor phase. Purity and quantity of every magnetically sorted T cell population were checked by analytical flow cytometry. Genomic DNA was isolated from each sorted fraction and quantified by UV absorbance on a Nanodrop 2000c.

Using the deep immunoSEQ assay, TCR CDR3 regions were amplified from genomic DNA by multiplex PCR. For each cell subset, the extracted genomic DNA was distributed evenly across all wells of several immunoSEQ 96-well plates, and each plate served as one replicate. For sorted subsets, about 200 ng genomic DNA, equal to approximately 30,000 T cell genomes, was loaded into each replicate PCR. The purified libraries were quantified using a Qubit 3.0 fluorometer, sized with a Bioanalyzer 2100, and then quantified again using the KAPA Library Quantification kit. Every immunoSEQ 96-well plate was sequenced on a dedicated single-read 150-cycle Illumina NextSeq 550 flow cell. As for the original processing: Because only junctional sequences without quality scores were contained in the immunoSEQ output, filtering matching that applied to full-length reads could not be performed. Sequences were annotated with PyIR, a Python wrapper for IgBLAST v1.9, and V/J genes and CDR3 were assigned using IMGT germline references. Reads were removed for weak V/J assignments (E-value above 1e-6), missing CDR3, stop codons, out-of-frame junctions, or ambiguous translated residues. A V3J clonotype was defined by an identical inferred V gene, J gene, and CDR3 amino acid sequence. The percentage overlap between two repertoires was calculated by dividing the number of shared unique clonotypes by the size of the smaller repertoire. Richness of each repertoire was evaluated using RTK rarefaction, the Chao1 estimator, and Recon v2.1 estimates of unobserved clonotypes. Generation probabilities were computed with OLGA for all TCRbeta clonotypes obtained by the gDNA method from several donors. What TCRdb holds here is the immuneACCESS table cut down to in-frame rearrangements. Part of the clones is not present; checked against another copy, under half of the missing clones reflect an unresolved V gene, and the others are unexplained. Clonal size and the V and J genes are those of that table, whereas D and trimming came from the DNA. This sample holds some 740,000 clones; around 93% were observed only once. The ten largest account for approximately 25% of the sample.

The data are from a study of shared clonotypes between healthy human individuals (dated by TCRdb to about 2020). With regard to the full study: Three men and two women, aged 18 to 49 years, made up the cohort. For each donor, three plates each were used for CD4 naive and CD4 memory, two plates were used for CD8 naive, and one plate was used for CD8 memory. To estimate repertoire size and how much clonotypes are shared between individuals, the study performed deep sequencing of blood TCR repertoires from a handful of healthy adults. To increase sequencing depth and limit assay-specific biases, TCR repertoire library preparation and sequencing were carried out by different laboratories using diverse techniques. Per donor, leukapheresis produced somewhere between about 0.85 and 9.5 billion PBMCs. Study-level results and caveats: Incomplete sequencing was indicated by rarefaction of sorted-subset datasets, despite the large sequencing depth. Sampling was restricted to blood, and TCR repertoires in tissues likely differ from the TCR repertoires found in blood. Pairwise subsampling led to the expectation that sequencing depth would affect the degree of clonotype sharing among donors. Compared with non-shared clonotypes, the clonotypes found in all four sorted-subset donors had higher generation probabilities. Sharing across a few donors was observed for roughly 5.4% of naive CD4, less than 4% of naive CD8, over 2% of memory CD4, and roughly 0.43% of memory CD8 clonotypes. Because the study included only a small number of donors, the genetic and exposure-history diversity represented was limited. Larger estimated clonotype richness was generally found for naive subsets than for memory subsets.

Including the terminal cysteine and phenylalanine, the CDR3 comprises 16 residues. The DNA shown is the 48-base CDR3, in frame from base 1. CDR1 and CDR2 are drawn from the germline V gene: SGHTA, FQGNSA. V ends up 5 bases short and J 8 bases short, with an unmatched junction base count of 12. The chain was built from TRBV7-2 and TRBJ2-1; 10 central nucleotides agree with TRBD2. Sequencing was done on a sample of naive CD8+ T cells sorted from blood. The cell subset or site label here, explained by the study, means: CD45RA+CCR7+. This receptor was identified in a young man in good health. The CDR3 has the sequence CASSNVRGLAGDEQFF. The sequence in DNA is TGTGCCAGCAGCAACGTCCGGGGCCTAGCGGGAGATGAGCAGTTCTTC.